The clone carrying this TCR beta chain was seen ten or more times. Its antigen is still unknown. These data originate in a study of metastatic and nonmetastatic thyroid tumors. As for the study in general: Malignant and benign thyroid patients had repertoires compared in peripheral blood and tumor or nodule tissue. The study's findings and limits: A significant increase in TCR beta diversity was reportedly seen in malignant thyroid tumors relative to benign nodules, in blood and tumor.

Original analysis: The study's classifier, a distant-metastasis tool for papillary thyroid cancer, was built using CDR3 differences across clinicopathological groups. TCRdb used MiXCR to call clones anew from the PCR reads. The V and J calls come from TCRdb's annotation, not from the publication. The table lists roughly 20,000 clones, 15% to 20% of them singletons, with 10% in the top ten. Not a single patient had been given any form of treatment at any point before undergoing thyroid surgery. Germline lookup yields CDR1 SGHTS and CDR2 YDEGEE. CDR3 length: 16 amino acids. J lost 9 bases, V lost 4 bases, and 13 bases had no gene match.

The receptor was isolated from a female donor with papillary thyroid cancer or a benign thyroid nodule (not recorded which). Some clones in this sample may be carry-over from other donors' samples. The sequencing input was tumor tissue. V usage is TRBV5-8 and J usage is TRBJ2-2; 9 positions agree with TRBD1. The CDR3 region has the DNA TGTGCCAGCAGCCCCCCCGGACAGGGGAATCGCCGGGAGCTGTTTTTT. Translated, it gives CASSPPGQGNRRELFF. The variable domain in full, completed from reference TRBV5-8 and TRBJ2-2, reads EAGVTQSPTHLIKTRGQQATLRCSPISGHTSVYWYQQALGLGLQFLLWYDEGEERNRGNFPPRFSGRQFPNYSSELNVNALELEDSALYLCASSPPGQGNRRELFFGEGSRLTVL.